Included here is one T cell receptor (beta chain) sequence, with context. Its cognate antigen is unknown. This entry is derived from a study of cytomegalovirus exposure and HLA in healthy donors. PCR involved 60 Vbeta and 13 Jbeta primers. This table comes from immunoSEQ multiplex PCR, and its TCRdb copy is limited to in-frame clones, with some not included. The sample holds 90,000 to 140,000 clones, about 78% seen once. General study points: When a later analysis was performed, an Asian-associated ancestry cluster reportedly had fewer N-insertions than the approximately 680-donor mean. Immune exposure information available was restricted to CMV serostatus. Through in vitro validation, a few CMV-associated chains were shown to be specific for CMV antigens. One variant, a missense change in DCLRE1C, was linked in a later analysis to TCR beta V- and J-gene trimming.

This CDR3 has 16 amino acids. Looked up from germline, CDR1 is SEHNR and CDR2 is FQNEAQ (reference sequence). V shed 5 bases and J 5 bases; nucleotides not matched to a gene: 11. This chain connects TRBV7-9 to TRBJ2-5; 10 bases are a match to TRBD2. The sample taken for sequencing was PBMCs. This sequence originates from a man younger than 40 in good health and CMV-seronegative. The CDR3 nucleotides read TGTGCCAGCAGCCGAGCGGGGGGGCCGGCAGGGGAGACCCAGTACTTC. This sequence encodes CASSRAGGPAGETQYF.